What follows is one TCR beta chain and its context. Only in-frame clones appear in the TCRdb table, and some are missing; sequencing was by immunoSEQ multiplex PCR. The data contain approximately 190,000 clones, approximately 91% of them singletons. The sample is drawn from a study of blood T cell repertoires in COVID-19. The sequence was collected from a man aged 70 or older with active or convalescent COVID-19. Sequenced material: peripheral blood.

The CDR3 reads CASWEGLASSEQYF. CDR3 in DNA: TGCGCCAGTTGGGAGGGACTAGCGTCGAGCGAGCAGTACTTC. V and J are TRBV5-1 and TRBJ2-7; 10 bases are shared with TRBD2. CDR3 size: 14 residues. Germline loops: CDR1 SGHRS, CDR2 YFSETQ. J was trimmed by 6 bases and V by 8 bases; bases with no gene match: 11.